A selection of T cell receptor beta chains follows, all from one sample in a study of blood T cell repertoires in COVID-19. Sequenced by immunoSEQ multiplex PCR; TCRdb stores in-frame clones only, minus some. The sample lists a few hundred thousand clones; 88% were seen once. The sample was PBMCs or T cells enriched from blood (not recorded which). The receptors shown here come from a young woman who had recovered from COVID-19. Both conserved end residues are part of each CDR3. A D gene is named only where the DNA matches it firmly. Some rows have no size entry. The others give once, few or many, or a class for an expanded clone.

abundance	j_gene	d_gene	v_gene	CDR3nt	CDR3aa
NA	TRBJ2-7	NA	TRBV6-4	TGTGCCAGCAGTGACTCGGCGGGGAGCTCCTACGAGCAGTACTTC	CASSDSAGSSYEQYF
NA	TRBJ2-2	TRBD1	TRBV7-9	TGTGCCAGCAGCTCCCACAGGGGCACCGGGGAGCTGTTTTTT	CASSSHRGTGELFF
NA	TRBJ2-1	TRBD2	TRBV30	TGTGCCTGGGAGACTAGCGAGGCCTACAATGAGCAGTTCTTC	CAWETSEAYNEQFF
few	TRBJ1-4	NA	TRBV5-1	TGCGCCAGCAGCTTGGCCGAGGGCAGGCGGGGTGAAAAACTGTTTTTT	CASSLAEGRRGEKLFF
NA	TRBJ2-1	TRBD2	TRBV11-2	TGTGCCAGCAGCTTAGGCGTGTGGCGGGGGGCCAATGAGCAGTTCTTC	CASSLGVWRGANEQFF
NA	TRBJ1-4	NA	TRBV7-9	TGTGCCAGCAGCTTAGGGGCTTCAACTAATGAAAAACTGTTTTTT	CASSLGASTNEKLFF
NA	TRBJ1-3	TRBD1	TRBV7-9	TGTGCCAGCAGCCCCTTGGACAGGGACCGAAACACCATATATTTT	CASSPLDRDRNTIYF
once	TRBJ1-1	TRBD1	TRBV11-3	TGTGCCAGCAGCCCGGGACAGGGGCCCATGAACACTGAAGCTTTCTTT	CASSPGQGPMNTEAFF
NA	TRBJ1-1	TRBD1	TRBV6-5	TGTGCCAGCAAACCGGGACAGTTCACTGAAGCTTTCTTT	CASKPGQFTEAFF
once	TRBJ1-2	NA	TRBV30	TGTGCCTGGAGTGTCGCCCCGGTTAACTATGGCTACACCTTC	CAWSVAPVNYGYTF
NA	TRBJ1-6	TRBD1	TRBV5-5	TGTGCCAGCAGCTTGGAAACAGGGGGGGAATCACCCCTCCACTTT	CASSLETGGESPLHF
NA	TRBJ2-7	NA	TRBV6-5	TGTGCCAGCAGGACTTCTGGAGGAGAGCAGTACTTC	CASRTSGGEQYF
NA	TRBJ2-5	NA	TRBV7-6	TGTGCCAGCAGCAGGCAGGATCAAGAGACCCAGTACTTC	CASSRQDQETQYF
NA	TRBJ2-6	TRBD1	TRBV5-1	TGCGCCAGCACCTCCAGGACAGGGATCTTCTCTGGGGCCAACGTCCTGACTTTC	CASTSRTGIFSGANVLTF
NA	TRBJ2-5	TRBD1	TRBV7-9	TGTGCCAGCAGCATCGACAGGGTGGGGGAGACCCAGTACTTC	CASSIDRVGETQYF
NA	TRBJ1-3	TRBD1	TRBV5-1	TGCGCCAGCAGCTTGCAGGGGGAGAATACCTACTCTGGAAACACCATATATTTT	CASSLQGENTYSGNTIYF
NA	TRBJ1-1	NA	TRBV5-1	TGCGCCAGCAGCTTGGACAGGACTGAAGCTTTCTTT	CASSLDRTEAFF
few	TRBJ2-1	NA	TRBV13	TGTGCCAGCAGGGGACCCGGGGGTCACAATGAGCAGTTCTTC	CASRGPGGHNEQFF
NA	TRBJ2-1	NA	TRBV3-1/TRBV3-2	TGTGCCAGCGGGGGGTCCCCCTACAATGAGCAGTTCTTC	CASGGSPYNEQFF
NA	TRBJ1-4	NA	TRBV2	TGTGCCACCCAGGGGCAGGCTGGGGTGGGTGAAAAACTGTTTTTT	CATQGQAGVGEKLFF
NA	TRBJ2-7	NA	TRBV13	TGTGCCAGCAGCTTAGGTCCCGCCGGGACATCGTACGAGCAGTACTTC	CASSLGPAGTSYEQYF
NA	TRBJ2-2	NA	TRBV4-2	TGTGCCAGCAGCCGGACTCCTAATACCGGGGAGCTGTTTTTT	CASSRTPNTGELFF
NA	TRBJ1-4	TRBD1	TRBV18	TGTGCCAGCTCACCAAATACAGGGGCAACTAATGAAAAACTGTTTTTT	CASSPNTGATNEKLFF
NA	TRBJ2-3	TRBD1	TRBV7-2	TGTGCCAGCAGGGGCAGGGGGCAAGATACGCAGTATTTT	CASRGRGQDTQYF
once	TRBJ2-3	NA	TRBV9	TGTGCCAGCAGCGTAGCGGGTACCCGGGCAGATACGCAGTATTTT	CASSVAGTRADTQYF
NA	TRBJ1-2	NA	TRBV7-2	TGTGCCAGCAGCTTAGACAGTCTCTATGGCTACACCTTC	CASSLDSLYGYTF
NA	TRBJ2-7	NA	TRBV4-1	TGCGCCAGCAGCCAGGGGGACTTCACCTACGTGCAGTACTTC	CASSQGDFTYVQYF
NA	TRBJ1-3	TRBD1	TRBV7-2	TGTGCCAGTGACAGGGGGCGAACTGGAAACACCATATATTTT	CASDRGRTGNTIYF
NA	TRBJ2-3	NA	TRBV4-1	TGCGCCAGCAGCCAACCCGGGAACACAGATACGCAGTATTTT	CASSQPGNTDTQYF
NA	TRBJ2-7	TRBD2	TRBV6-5	TGTGCCAGCATCCTGGGGGGGAACCCCTACGAGCAGTACTTC	CASILGGNPYEQYF
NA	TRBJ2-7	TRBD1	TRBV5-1	TGCGCCAGCAGCTTTGACAGGGTAGGCTACGAGCAGTACTTC	CASSFDRVGYEQYF
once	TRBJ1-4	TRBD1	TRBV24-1	TGTGCCACCAGTACGGGACAGGGTATAGAAAAACTGTTTTTT	CATSTGQGIEKLFF
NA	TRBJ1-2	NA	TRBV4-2	TGTGCCAGCAGCGAACAGGGTAGCGATGGCTACACCTTC	CASSEQGSDGYTF
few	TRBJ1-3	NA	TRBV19	TGTGCCAGTAGCGAGGACAGCCAATCTGGAAACACCATATATTTT	CASSEDSQSGNTIYF
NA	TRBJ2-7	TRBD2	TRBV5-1	TGCGCCAGCAGCTTAGCGGGGGGGCCGTACGAGCAGTACTTC	CASSLAGGPYEQYF
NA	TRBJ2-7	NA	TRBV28	TGTGCCAGCAATCCAGCGGACCGAAATCGAGGGCAGTACTTC	CASNPADRNRGQYF
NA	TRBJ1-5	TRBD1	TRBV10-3	TGTGCCATCGGACAGGGGGTAGATCAGCCCCAGCATTTT	CAIGQGVDQPQHF
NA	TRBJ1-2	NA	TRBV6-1	TGTGCCAGCAGTGAACAGGGGAGTAGGTATGGCTACACCTTC	CASSEQGSRYGYTF
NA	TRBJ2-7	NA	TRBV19	TGTGCCAGTTCCGAATGGGGGGGGCCCGGCTACGAGCAGTACTTC	CASSEWGGPGYEQYF
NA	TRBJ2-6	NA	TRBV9	TGTGCCAGCAGCCACCCGCTCGGGGCTGGGGCCAACGTCCTGACTTTC	CASSHPLGAGANVLTF
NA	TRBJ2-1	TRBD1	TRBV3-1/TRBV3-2	TGTGCCAGCAGGGACAGGGGGCCGTACAATGAGCAGTTCTTC	CASRDRGPYNEQFF
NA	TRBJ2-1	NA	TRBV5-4	TGTGCCAGCAGCTTGTCCGGTGCCCACAATGAGCAGTTCTTC	CASSLSGAHNEQFF
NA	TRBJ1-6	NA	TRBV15	TGTGCCACCAGCAGAGTTTGGACAGCGTATAATTCACCCCTCCACTTT	CATSRVWTAYNSPLHF
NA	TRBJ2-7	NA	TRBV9	TGTGCCAGCAGCGTAGATGACAGTCCCCACGAGCAGTACTTC	CASSVDDSPHEQYF
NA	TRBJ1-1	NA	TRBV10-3	TGTGCCATCAGTGGTGCCCGGGGGGGGAACACTGAAGCTTTCTTT	CAISGARGGNTEAFF
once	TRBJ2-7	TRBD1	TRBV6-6	TGTGCCAGCAGTTACCCAAGACAGGGGTACTACGAGCAGTACTTC	CASSYPRQGYYEQYF
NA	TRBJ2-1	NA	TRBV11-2	TGTGCCAGCAGCTTAGACCTAAAGCATGAGCAGTTCTTC	CASSLDLKHEQFF
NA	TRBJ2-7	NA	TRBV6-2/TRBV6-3	TGTGCCAGCAGTGACATCTCCGGGGACTCCTACGAGCAGTACTTC	CASSDISGDSYEQYF
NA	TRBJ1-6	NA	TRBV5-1	TGCGCCAGCAGCTTGGAGTCAGGCCCAGGCTATAATTCACCCCTCCACTTT	CASSLESGPGYNSPLHF
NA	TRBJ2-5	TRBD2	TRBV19	TGTGCCAGTAGCACTAGCGCGCAAGAGACCCAGTACTTC	CASSTSAQETQYF
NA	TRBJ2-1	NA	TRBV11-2	TGTGCCAGCAGCTCCGGTCAGACAGTAATATCGGGTTACAATGAGCAGTTCTTC	CASSSGQTVISGYNEQFF